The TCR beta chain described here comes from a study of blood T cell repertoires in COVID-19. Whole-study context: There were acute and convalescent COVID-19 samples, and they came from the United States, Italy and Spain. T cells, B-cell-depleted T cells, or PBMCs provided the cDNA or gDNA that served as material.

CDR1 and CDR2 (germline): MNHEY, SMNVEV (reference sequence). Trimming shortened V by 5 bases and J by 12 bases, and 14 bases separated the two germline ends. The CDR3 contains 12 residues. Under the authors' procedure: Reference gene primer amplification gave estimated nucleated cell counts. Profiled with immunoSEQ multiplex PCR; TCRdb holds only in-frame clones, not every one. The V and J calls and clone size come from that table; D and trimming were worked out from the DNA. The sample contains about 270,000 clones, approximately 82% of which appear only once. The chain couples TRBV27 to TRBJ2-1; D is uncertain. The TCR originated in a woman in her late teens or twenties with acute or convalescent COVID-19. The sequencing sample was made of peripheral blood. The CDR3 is CASSPPFAMQFF. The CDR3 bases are TGTGCCAGCAGTCCCCCTTTTGCTATGCAGTTCTTC.